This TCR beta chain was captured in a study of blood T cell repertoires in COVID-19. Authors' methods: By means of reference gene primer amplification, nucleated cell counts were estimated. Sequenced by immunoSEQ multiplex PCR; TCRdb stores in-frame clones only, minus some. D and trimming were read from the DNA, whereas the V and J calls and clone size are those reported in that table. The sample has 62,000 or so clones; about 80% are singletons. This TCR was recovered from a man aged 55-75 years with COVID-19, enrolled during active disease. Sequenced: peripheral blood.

CDR3 DNA sequence: TGCGCCAGCAGCTTGGGACAGGGGGAACCCCTCCACTTT. It yields the protein CASSLGQGEPLHF. V is TRBV5-1 and J is TRBJ1-6, with TRBD1 matching over 9 bases. V was pared by 0 bases and J by 12 bases, with 1 base of the junction left unmatched. CDR1 and CDR2 from the germline V gene are SGHRS and YFSETQ. The CDR3 contains 13 residues.